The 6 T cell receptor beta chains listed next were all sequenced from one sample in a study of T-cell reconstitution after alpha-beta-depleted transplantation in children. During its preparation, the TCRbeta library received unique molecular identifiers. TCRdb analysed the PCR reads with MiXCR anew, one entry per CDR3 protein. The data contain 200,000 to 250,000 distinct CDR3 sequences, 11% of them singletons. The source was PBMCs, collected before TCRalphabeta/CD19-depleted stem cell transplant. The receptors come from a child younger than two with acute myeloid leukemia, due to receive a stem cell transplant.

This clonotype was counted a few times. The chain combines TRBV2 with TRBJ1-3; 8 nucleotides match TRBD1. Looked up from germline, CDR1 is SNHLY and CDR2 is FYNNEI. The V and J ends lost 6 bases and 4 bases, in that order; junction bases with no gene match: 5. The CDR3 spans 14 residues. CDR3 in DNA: TGTGCCAGCAGACCCGGGACAGGCGGAAACACCATATATTTT. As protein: CASRPGTGGNTIYF.

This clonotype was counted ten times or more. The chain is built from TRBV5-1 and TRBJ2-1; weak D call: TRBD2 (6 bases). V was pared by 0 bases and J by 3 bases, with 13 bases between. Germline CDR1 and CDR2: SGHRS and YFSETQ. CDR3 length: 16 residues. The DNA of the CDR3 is TGCGCCAGCAGCTTGGGGGCGGGATATAGCTACAATGAGCAGTTCTTC. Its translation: CASSLGAGYSYNEQFF.

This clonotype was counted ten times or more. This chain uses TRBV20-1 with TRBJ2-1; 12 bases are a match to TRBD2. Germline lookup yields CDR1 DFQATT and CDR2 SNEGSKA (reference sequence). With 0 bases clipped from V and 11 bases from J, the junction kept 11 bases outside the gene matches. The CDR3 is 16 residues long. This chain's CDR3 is CSARDPGTSGRVKQFF. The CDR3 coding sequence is TGCAGTGCTAGAGATCCCGGGACTAGCGGGCGAGTCAAGCAGTTCTTC.

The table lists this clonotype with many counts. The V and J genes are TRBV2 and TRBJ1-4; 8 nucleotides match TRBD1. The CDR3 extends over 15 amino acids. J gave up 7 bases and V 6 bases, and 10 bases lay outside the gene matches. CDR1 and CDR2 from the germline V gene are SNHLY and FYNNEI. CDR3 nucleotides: TGTGCCAGCAGCCAAGACAGGGGTTTTAGTGAAAAACTGTTTTTT. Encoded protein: CASSQDRGFSEKLFF.

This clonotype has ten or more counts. CDR3 amino acids: CASSRSGSVALETQYF. Written as DNA, the CDR3 is TGTGCCAGCAGTCGGTCAGGATCGGTAGCGTTAGAGACCCAGTACTTC. The V gene is TRBV5-4, the J gene TRBJ2-5, with TRBD2 as a possible D gene (5 bases). Trimming shortened V by 5 bases and J by 4 bases, and 21 bases separated the two germline ends. The CDR3 is 16 amino acids. Germline CDR1 reads SGHNT; CDR2 reads YYREEE (reference sequence).

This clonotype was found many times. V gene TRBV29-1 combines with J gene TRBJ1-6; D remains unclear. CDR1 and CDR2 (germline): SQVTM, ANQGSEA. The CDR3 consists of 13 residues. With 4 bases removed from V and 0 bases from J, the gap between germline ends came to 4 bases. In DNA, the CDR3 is TGCAGCGTTGCAGTCTCCTATAATTCACCCCTCCACTTT. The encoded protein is CSVAVSYNSPLHF.